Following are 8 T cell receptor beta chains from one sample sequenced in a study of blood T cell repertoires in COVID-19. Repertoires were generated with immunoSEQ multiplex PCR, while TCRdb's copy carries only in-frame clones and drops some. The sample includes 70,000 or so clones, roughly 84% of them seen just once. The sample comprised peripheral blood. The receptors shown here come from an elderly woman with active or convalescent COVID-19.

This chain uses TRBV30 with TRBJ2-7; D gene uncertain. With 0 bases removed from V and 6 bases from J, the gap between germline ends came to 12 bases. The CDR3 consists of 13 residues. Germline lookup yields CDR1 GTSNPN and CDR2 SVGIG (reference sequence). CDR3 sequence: CAWSVSVRAEQYF. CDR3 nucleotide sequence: TGTGCCTGGAGTGTCTCCGTGCGAGCCGAGCAGTACTTC.

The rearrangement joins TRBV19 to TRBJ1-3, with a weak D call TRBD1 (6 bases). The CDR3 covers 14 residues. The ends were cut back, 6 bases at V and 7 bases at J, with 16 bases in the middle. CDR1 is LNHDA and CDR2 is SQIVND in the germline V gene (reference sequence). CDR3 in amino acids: CASSRPGQGNTIYF. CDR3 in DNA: TGTGCCAGTAGCCGTCCCGGGCAGGGGAACACCATATATTTT.

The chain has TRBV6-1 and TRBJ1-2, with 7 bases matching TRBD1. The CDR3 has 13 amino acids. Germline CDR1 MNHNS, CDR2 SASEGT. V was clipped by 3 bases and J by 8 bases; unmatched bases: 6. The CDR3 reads CASSDLTGTGYTF. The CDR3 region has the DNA TGTGCCAGCAGTGATTTGACAGGGACCGGCTACACCTTC.

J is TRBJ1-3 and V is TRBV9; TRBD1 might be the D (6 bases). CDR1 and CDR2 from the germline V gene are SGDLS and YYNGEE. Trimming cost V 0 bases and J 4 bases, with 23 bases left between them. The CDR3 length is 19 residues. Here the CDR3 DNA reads TGTGCCAGCAGCGTAGTTCCCGTAGGGCAGGGGACGTTAGGAAACACCATATATTTT. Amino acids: CASSVVPVGQGTLGNTIYF. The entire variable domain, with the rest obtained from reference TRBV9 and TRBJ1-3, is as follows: DSGVTQTPKHLITATGQRVTLRCSPRSGDLSVYWYQQSLDQGLQFLIQYYNGEERAKGNILERFSAQQFPDLHSELNLSSLELGDSALYFCASSVVPVGQGTLGNTIYFGEGSWLTVV.

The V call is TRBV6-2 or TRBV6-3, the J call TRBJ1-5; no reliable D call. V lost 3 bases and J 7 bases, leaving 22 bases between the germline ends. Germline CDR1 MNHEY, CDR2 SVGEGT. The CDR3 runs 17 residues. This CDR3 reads CASSYSRAFAQRQPQHF. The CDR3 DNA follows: TGTGCCAGCAGTTATTCCCGAGCTTTTGCTCAACGGCAGCCCCAGCATTTT.

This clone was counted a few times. The CDR3 loop is CASSPGQGEKLFF. The DNA for the CDR3 is TGTGCCAGCTCACCGGGACAGGGAGAAAAACTGTTTTTT. This chain joins TRBV18 and TRBJ1-4, with 9 bases fitting TRBD1. The CDR3 spans 13 residues. The V segment lost 3 bases and the J segment 8 bases; nucleotides outside the gene matches: 1. Germline V gene sequence: CDR1 KGHSH, CDR2 LQKENI.

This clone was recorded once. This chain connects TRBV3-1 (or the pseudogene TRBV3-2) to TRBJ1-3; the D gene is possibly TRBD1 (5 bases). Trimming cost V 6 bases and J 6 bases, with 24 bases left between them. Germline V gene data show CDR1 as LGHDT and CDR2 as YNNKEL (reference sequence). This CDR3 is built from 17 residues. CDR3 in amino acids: CASSSYGGAGNENTIYF. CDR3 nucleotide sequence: TGTGCCAGCAGTTCATATGGAGGGGCAGGGAATGAAAACACCATATATTTT.

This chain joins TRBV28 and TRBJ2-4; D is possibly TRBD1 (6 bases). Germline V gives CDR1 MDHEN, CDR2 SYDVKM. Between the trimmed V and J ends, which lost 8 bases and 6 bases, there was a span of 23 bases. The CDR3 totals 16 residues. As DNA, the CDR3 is TGTGCCAGCGGGAGATTCGGTGGGGGCCTCGGAAACATTCAGTACTTC. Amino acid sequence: CASGRFGGGLGNIQYF.